The 23 T cell receptor beta chains reported below all come from one sample, sequenced in a study of cytomegalovirus exposure and HLA in healthy donors. Only in-frame clones appear in the TCRdb table, and some are missing; sequencing was by immunoSEQ multiplex PCR. Altogether under 200,000 clones are present, 75% to 95% being singletons, with the ten largest covering 3%. Sequencing was carried out using PBMCs. The receptors originated from a woman between 18 and 29 years old in good health and CMV-seropositive.

This chain connects TRBV2 to TRBJ1-1, with 9 bases matching TRBD1. Germline V lookup: CDR1 SNHLY, CDR2 FYNNEI. The CDR3 sequence is 15 residues long. V lost 4 bases to trimming and J lost 10 bases; unmatched junction nucleotides: 13. The CDR3 reads CASSGSTGGSFRAFF. The CDR3 DNA reads as TGTGCCAGCAGTGGTTCGACAGGGGGGTCCTTCCGAGCTTTCTTT.

Only one count was recorded for this clone. CDR3 region: CASSQGGDSSEQYF. CDR3 nucleotides: TGCGCCAGCAGCCAAGGCGGGGACTCTAGCGAGCAGTACTTC. The V gene is TRBV4-3, the J gene TRBJ2-7; D might be TRBD2 (6 bases). V lost 1 base, J lost 6 bases, and 13 bases lay in between. CDR3 size: 14 residues. Germline-derived CDR1 and CDR2 are LGHNA and YSLEER.

The V call is TRBV7-2, the J call TRBJ2-3; 9 bases agree with TRBD2. The length of the CDR3 is 18 residues. V gave up 5 bases and J gave up 2 bases; unmatched junction bases: 14. Germline V gene sequence: CDR1 SGHTA, CDR2 FQGNSA. The CDR3 is CASSPEELVAGVTDTQYF. The CDR3 nucleotides are TGTGCCAGCAGCCCGGAAGAGTTGGTAGCGGGGGTCACAGATACGCAGTATTTT. The whole variable domain, filled in from reference TRBV7-2 and TRBJ2-3, reads GAGVSQSPSNKVTEKGKDVELRCDPISGHTALYWYRQSLGQGLEFLIYFQGNSAPDKSGLPSDRFSAERTGGSVSTLTIQRTQQEDSAVYLCASSPEELVAGVTDTQYFGPGTRLTVL.

The CDR3 DNA follows: TGTGCCAGTAGTATAGGGACAGGCGCCTACAATGAGCAGTTCTTC. This sequence encodes CASSIGTGAYNEQFF. The rearrangement joins TRBV19 to TRBJ2-1; TRBD1 aligns across 7 bases. V was pared by 1 base and J by 2 bases, with 2 bases of the junction left unmatched. In germline, CDR1 is LNHDA, CDR2 SQIVND (reference sequence). The CDR3 spans 15 residues.

The rearrangement links TRBV9 to TRBJ2-2, with TRBD1 matching over 8 bases. This CDR3 is 14 amino acids long. The ends lost 3 bases at V and 6 bases at J; junction bases unmatched: 4. Germline assignment: CDR1 SGDLS and CDR2 YYNGEE. In nucleotides, the CDR3 is TGTGCCAGCAGCGCAGCGACAGGGGCCGGGGAGCTGTTTTTT. Translating it yields CASSAATGAGELFF.

The J gene is TRBJ2-3, the V gene TRBV19; the D gene is possibly TRBD2 (5 bases). Germline-derived CDR1 and CDR2 are LNHDA and SQIVND (reference sequence). This CDR3 comprises 14 residues. Trimming took 6 bases from V and 4 from J, leaving 14 bases between them. CDR3 region: CASRHGSTADTQYF. In DNA form, the CDR3 reads TGTGCCAGTAGGCATGGGAGTACCGCAGATACGCAGTATTTT.

V usage is TRBV5-1 and J usage is TRBJ2-2; 8 nucleotides line up with TRBD1. Germline trimming cut 2 bases from V and 5 bases from J; bases unmatched to any gene: 14. This CDR3 is 18 amino acids long. Per germline, CDR1 SGHRS and CDR2 YFSETQ. CDR3 bases: TGCGCCAGCAGCTTCATGGGCAGGGGGCTAGTAAGAACCGGGGAGCTGTTTTTT. Encoded protein: CASSFMGRGLVRTGELFF.

In its sample, this clone was seen once. The V and J genes are TRBV28 and TRBJ2-1; TRBD2 aligns across 11 bases. J lost 4 bases, V lost 3 bases, and 2 bases had no gene match. Germline V lookup: CDR1 MDHEN, CDR2 SYDVKM. The CDR3 extends over 15 amino acids. CDR3 DNA: TGTGCCAGCAGTTTCGTAGCGGGAGGGTACAATGAGCAGTTCTTC. Protein product: CASSFVAGGYNEQFF.

This sequence joins TRBV4-1 and TRBJ1-5; 9 nucleotides line up with TRBD1. The V gene's germline CDR1 is MGHRA and CDR2 YSYEKL. The V gene end was trimmed by 0 bases and the J gene end by 5 bases; junction bases not matched to a gene: 5. The length of the CDR3 is 16 residues. For the CDR3, the DNA is TGCGCCAGCAGCCAAGAGGGGGACAGGGAGTATCAGCCCCAGCATTTT. Its translation is CASSQEGDREYQPQHF.

CDR3 protein: CSVGGLAGAHSYEQYF. In DNA, the CDR3 is TGCAGCGTTGGGGGGCTAGCGGGGGCCCACTCCTACGAGCAGTACTTC. V is TRBV29-1 and J is TRBJ2-7, with TRBD2 matching 10 bases. Germline lookup yields CDR1 SQVTM and CDR2 ANQGSEA. With 4 bases clipped from V and 0 bases from J, the junction kept 9 bases outside the gene matches. This CDR3 has 16 amino acids.

Written as DNA, the CDR3 is TGTGCCAGCAGCTTAGGACAGGGGGTAAGTTCTAGCACAGATACGCAGTATTTT. Its translation: CASSLGQGVSSSTDTQYF. J is TRBJ2-3 and V is TRBV7-3; 10 bases are a match to TRBD1. CDR1 is SGHTA, CDR2 FQGTGA, per germline. J gave up 0 bases and V 2 bases, and 8 bases lay outside the gene matches. This CDR3 has 18 amino acids.

This chain connects TRBV2 to TRBJ2-1; TRBD2 matches at 10 bases. V trimming: 7 bases; J trimming: 10 bases; junction bases outside the gene matches: 10. The CDR3 is 14 residues long. Germline CDR1 is SNHLY and CDR2 is FYNNEI. The CDR3 DNA sequence: TGTGCCAGCACCGAGGGACTAGCGATAATCGAGCAGTTCTTC. Protein sequence: CASTEGLAIIEQFF.

V gene TRBV28 combines with J gene TRBJ2-1; D gene uncertain. CDR3 size: 11 residues. Germline V gene sequence: CDR1 MDHEN, CDR2 SYDVKM. The germline V and J ends were trimmed by 7 bases and 3 bases, with 4 bases remaining between them. In DNA form, the CDR3 reads TGTGCCAGCACGGGCTACAATGAGCAGTTCTTC. Translated, it gives CASTGYNEQFF.

The V gene is TRBV27, the J gene TRBJ1-4, with 7 bases that match TRBD1. V lost 7 bases, J lost 8 bases, and 7 bases stayed unmatched. The germline V gene encodes CDR1 MNHEY and CDR2 SMNVEV (reference sequence). The CDR3 spans 13 residues. The CDR3: CASKTGIGEKLFF. The CDR3 bases are TGTGCCAGCAAGACAGGGATCGGCGAAAAACTGTTTTTT.

This clone is a singleton in its sample. This chain uses TRBV5-1 with TRBJ2-7; possible D gene TRBD2, 6 bases. This CDR3 contains 12 residues. Deletions cut 1 base from V and 4 bases from J, with 6 bases between. CDR1 SGHRS and CDR2 YFSETQ come from the germline V gene. The CDR3 sequence: CASSLSGYEQYF. The CDR3 nucleotides read TGCGCCAGCAGCTTGAGCGGGTACGAGCAGTACTTC.

The rearrangement links TRBV7-8 to TRBJ1-4; TRBD1 aligns across 9 bases. This CDR3 region has 17 residues. V was pared by 2 bases and J by 5 bases, with 9 bases of the junction left unmatched. Germline V CDR1 and CDR2: SGHVS, FQNEAQ. The CDR3 DNA reads TGTGCCAGCAGCTTAACCTCCGGGACAGGGCTAAATGAAAAACTGTTTTTT. It is translated as CASSLTSGTGLNEKLFF. The variable domain in full, completed from reference TRBV7-8 and TRBJ1-4, reads GAGVSQSPRYKVAKRGQDVALRCDPISGHVSLFWYQQALGQGPEFLTYFQNEAQLDKSGLPSDRFFAERPEGSVSTLKIQRTQQEDSAVYLCASSLTSGTGLNEKLFFGSGTQLSVL.

V usage is TRBV7-8 and J usage is TRBJ2-7; tentatively, D is TRBD2 (6 bases). CDR1 is SGHVS and CDR2 is FQNEAQ in the germline V gene. The CDR3 runs 13 residues. Trimming took 3 bases from V and 2 from J, leaving 8 bases between them. For the CDR3, the DNA is TGTGCCAGCAGCTTCGGGAGCGCCTACGAGCAGTACTTC. This encodes CASSFGSAYEQYF.

This rearrangement joins TRBV29-1 to TRBJ2-4; D call uncertain. This CDR3 comprises 13 residues. V dropped 1 base and J dropped 8 bases, with 12 bases sitting between them. The germline gives CDR1 SQVTM, CDR2 ANQGSEA. The CDR3 sequence: CSVEGAARDIQYF. The CDR3 bases are TGCAGCGTTGAAGGGGCCGCCAGAGACATTCAGTACTTC. The whole variable domain, filled in from reference TRBV29-1 and TRBJ2-4, reads SAVISQKPSRDICQRGTSLTIQCQVDSQVTMMFWYRQQPGQSLTLIATANQGSEATYESGFVIDKFPISRPNLTFSTLTVSNMSPEDSSIYLCSVEGAARDIQYFGAGTRLSVL.

CDR3 DNA: TGTGCCAGCATGGGGTTGCGGGAGGTCTACGAGCAGTACTTC. Its protein is CASMGLREVYEQYF. The gene calls are TRBV28 and TRBJ2-7; 8 bases line up with TRBD2. Germline V gives CDR1 MDHEN, CDR2 SYDVKM. With 7 bases clipped from V and 3 bases from J, the junction kept 8 bases outside the gene matches. This CDR3 is built from 14 residues.

The DNA of the CDR3 is TGTGCCAGCGACCGGGATACGAACACCGGGGAGCTGTTTTTT. It specifies CASDRDTNTGELFF. This chain uses TRBV28 with TRBJ2-2; D is perhaps TRBD2 (5 bases). Trimming cost V 8 bases and J 0 bases, with 10 bases left between them. Germline V gene sequence: CDR1 MDHEN, CDR2 SYDVKM. This CDR3 region has 14 residues.

This clone was detected only once. The chain carries TRBV7-6 and TRBJ2-2; weak D call: TRBD1 (6 bases). V dropped 5 bases and J dropped 7 bases, with 11 bases sitting between them. The CDR3 has 13 amino acids. Germline V gene sequence: CDR1 SGHVS, CDR2 FNYEAQ. The CDR3 loop reads CASSQGFRGELFF. The CDR3 region has the DNA TGTGCCAGCAGCCAGGGGTTCCGCGGGGAGCTGTTTTTT.

This clone has a single count. This chain joins TRBV5-1 and TRBJ1-1; D uncertain. The CDR3 covers 15 residues. From germline, CDR1 is SGHRS and CDR2 YFSETQ. Trimming removed 1 base from V and 0 bases from J, with 10 bases in between. CDR3 residues: CASSLSRSMNTEAFF. The CDR3 DNA is TGCGCCAGCAGCTTGTCCCGGTCCATGAACACTGAAGCTTTCTTT.

The V gene is TRBV7-9, the J gene TRBJ1-2; D is unclear. Germline V gene sequence: CDR1 SEHNR, CDR2 FQNEAQ (reference sequence). This CDR3 is 12 amino acids long. The V gene lost 1 base and the J gene lost 5 bases, with 5 bases spanning the gap. The CDR3: CASSLVEYGYTF. The CDR3 DNA is TGTGCCAGCAGCTTAGTGGAGTATGGCTACACCTTC.